The entry below gives a single TCR beta chain sequence along with its context. The sample is drawn from a study of technical replicates of blood from several donors. CDR1 and CDR2 from the germline V gene are DFQATT and SNEGSKA (reference sequence). The CDR3 sequence is 10 residues long. Trimming removed 7 bases from V and 7 bases from J, with 10 bases in between. Using immunoSEQ multiplex PCR, the repertoire was profiled, and TCRdb retains in-frame clones only, with some absent. The data contain over 55,000 clones, about nine tenths of them singletons. This TCR derives from a human donor in good health. Some clones in this sample may be carry-over from other donors' samples. Input material: PBMCs. The chain has TRBV20-1 and TRBJ1-2, with D tentatively TRBD1 (5 bases). CDR3 sequence: CSVDRSGYTF. The CDR3 DNA follows: TGCAGTGTAGACAGAAGTGGCTACACCTTC.